The 31 T cell receptor beta chains below were found in one sample sequenced in a study of CD8+ T cells in alopecia areata. In each case, RNA was isolated and then reverse transcribed into cDNA as the sequencing template. Sequencing was performed with immunoSEQ multiplex PCR; in TCRdb, only in-frame clones are kept and a portion is missing. The sample lists about 130,000 clones, almost 50% occurring once. The sequencing used CD8+ T cells sorted from blood, collected at week 0. The receptors were gathered from a human donor with alopecia areata.

This CDR3 is CASSFVHTDTQYF. CDR3 coding DNA: TGTGCCAGCAGTTTTGTCCACACAGATACGCAGTATTTT. V is TRBV27 and J is TRBJ2-3; D uncertain. Trimming took off 3 bases at V and 2 bases at J, with 6 bases between the two ends. The CDR3 is 13 amino acids. The germline CDR1 and CDR2 sequences are MNHEY and SMNVEV (reference sequence).

The chain has TRBV27 and TRBJ2-3; 8 bases match TRBD2. The CDR3 contains 18 residues. Germline CDR1 is MNHEY and CDR2 is SMNVEV (reference sequence). J gave up 1 base and V 2 bases, and 11 bases lay outside the gene matches. CDR3 in DNA: TGTGCCAGCAGTTTAAACTTCCGGGGGGGGCGCGGCACAGATACGCAGTATTTT. This sequence encodes CASSLNFRGGRGTDTQYF.

The chain couples TRBV13 to TRBJ2-4; tentatively, D is TRBD1 (5 bases). CDR1 PRHDT and CDR2 FYEKMQ come from the germline V gene (reference sequence). This CDR3 spans 18 amino acids. Trimming left V 5 bases short and J 3 bases short, with 23 bases between. The CDR3 sequence: CASSAASGSTFGKNIQYF. The DNA for the CDR3 is TGTGCCAGCAGCGCCGCGTCAGGGTCGACCTTTGGCAAAAACATTCAGTACTTC.

Concerning this clone itself: Mismatch with germline at one junction end may stem from a read error. The chain uses TRBV5-1 and TRBJ2-1; 8 bases are shared with TRBD2. The CDR3 has 15 amino acids. Germline V lookup: CDR1 SGHRS, CDR2 YFSETQ. The chain's CDR3 is CASILDSGGSDEQFF. DNA of the CDR3: TGCGCCAGCATCTTGGACAGCGGGGGTTCGGATGAGCAGTTCTTC.

J is TRBJ2-7 and V is TRBV2; D is ambiguous. This CDR3 is 13 amino acids long. CDR1 is SNHLY and CDR2 is FYNNEI in the germline V gene. V shed 6 bases and J shed 0 bases, with 9 bases lying between them. CDR3 DNA sequence: TGTGCCAGCAGGAGAGATAGCTCCTACGAGCAGTACTTC. This encodes CASRRDSSYEQYF. The variable domain in full, completed from reference TRBV2 and TRBJ2-7, reads EPEVTQTPSHQVTQMGQEVILRCVPISNHLYFYWYRQILGQKVEFLVSFYNNEISEKSEIFDDQFSVERPDGSNFTLKIRSTKLEDSAMYFCASRRDSSYEQYFGPGTRLTVT.

This rearrangement joins TRBV4-1 to TRBJ2-6; 7 bases are shared with TRBD1. The ends lost 5 bases at V and 0 bases at J; junction bases unmatched: 7. Germline CDR1 and CDR2: MGHRA and YSYEKL. This CDR3 has 17 residues. The CDR3 reads CASSDRDSPSGANVLTF. CDR3 in DNA: TGCGCCAGCAGCGACCGGGACAGCCCCTCTGGGGCCAACGTCCTGACTTTC.

The chain combines TRBV14 with TRBJ2-3; D is possibly TRBD2 (6 bases). Deletions cut 0 bases from V and 2 bases from J, with 18 bases between. Per germline, CDR1 SGHDN and CDR2 FVKESK. The CDR3 covers 18 residues. The CDR3 coding sequence is TGTGCCAGCAGCCAAGATGTCATAGCGGCTTTACACACAGATACGCAGTATTTT. Protein product: CASSQDVIAALHTDTQYF.

This chain joins TRBV6-1 and TRBJ1-6; TRBD1 matches 8 bases. This CDR3 has 14 residues. Trimming at V came to 6 bases and at J to 7 bases, leaving 5 bases not matched to a gene. CDR1 MNHNS and CDR2 SASEGT come from the germline V gene. CDR3 DNA sequence: TGTGCCAGCAGCGGACAGGGCGACAATTCACCCCTCCACTTT. Protein sequence: CASSGQGDNSPLHF.

The table lists this clone with a few counts. The V call is TRBV13, the J call TRBJ1-2, with D unresolved. CDR1 is PRHDT, CDR2 FYEKMQ, per germline (reference sequence). V was pared by 3 bases and J by 6 bases, with 11 bases between. The CDR3 has 13 residues. Written as DNA, the CDR3 is TGTGCCAGCAGCTTGGATAGGGAGGATGGCTACACCTTC. It encodes CASSLDREDGYTF.

For this clone: Other nucleotide sequences from this sample produce the same CDR3. The chain couples TRBV5-6 to TRBJ1-1; 7 nucleotides match TRBD1. The germline gives CDR1 SGHDT, CDR2 YYEEEE. The trim removed 6 bases at V and 0 bases at J, leaving 2 bases unmatched. The CDR3 is made up of 13 amino acids. CDR3 nucleotides: TGTGCCAGCAATACAGGGGTGAACACTGAAGCTTTCTTT. It specifies CASNTGVNTEAFF.

The chain carries TRBV27 and TRBJ2-1, with a tentative D call TRBD2 (6 bases). The V end was cut by 5 bases, the J end by 4 bases, with 18 bases between. The germline gives CDR1 MNHEY, CDR2 SMNVEV (reference sequence). This CDR3 comprises 16 residues. The CDR3: CASSPSRDWLYNEQFF. The CDR3 DNA follows: TGTGCCAGCAGTCCTTCCCGGGACTGGCTATACAATGAGCAGTTCTTC.

The chain has TRBV4-2 and TRBJ1-2; the D gene is possibly TRBD1 (5 bases). Trimming took 4 bases from V and 7 from J, leaving 13 bases between them. The length of the CDR3 is 13 residues. Germline lookup yields CDR1 LGHNA and CDR2 YNFKEQ. CDR3 sequence (DNA): TGTGCCAGCAGCCGACCAGGGACCCCTGGCTACACCTTC. Amino acids: CASSRPGTPGYTF.

This clone has only one observation. J is TRBJ1-1 and V is TRBV9; D gene ambiguous. CDR1 is SGDLS and CDR2 is YYNGEE in the germline V gene. The CDR3 is 14 amino acids. The V end lost 4 bases, the J end lost 3 bases, and 13 bases lay between the germline ends. Written as DNA, the CDR3 is TGTGCCAGCAGCTGGGGAGCCTTGGACACTGAAGCTTTCTTT. Translating gives CASSWGALDTEAFF.

The J gene is TRBJ2-1, the V gene TRBV27, with D tentatively TRBD1 (5 bases). Germline V gives CDR1 MNHEY, CDR2 SMNVEV (reference sequence). The CDR3 loop spans 13 amino acids. The V end was cut by 2 bases, the J end by 7 bases, with 9 bases between. In DNA form, the CDR3 reads TGTGCCAGCAGTTTAATCTCAGGGAATGAGCAGTTCTTC. Amino acid sequence: CASSLISGNEQFF.

The chain recombines TRBV5-1 with TRBJ1-1; D unresolved. The CDR3 has 15 residues. Per the germline V gene, CDR1 is SGHRS and CDR2 is YFSETQ. Trimming took 5 bases from V and 1 from J, leaving 15 bases between them. DNA of the CDR3: TGCGCCAGCAGTCATCTCCGGGCGAGGAACACTGAAGCTTTCTTT. This gives the protein CASSHLRARNTEAFF.

This clone was seen at least ten times. The same CDR3 also results from other DNA sequences found in this sample. The V call is TRBV19, the J call TRBJ1-1; D uncertain. This CDR3 comprises 12 residues. In germline, CDR1 is LNHDA, CDR2 SQIVND (reference sequence). The V end lost 4 bases, the J end lost 4 bases, and 7 bases lay between the germline ends. The chain's CDR3 is CASSTGRTEAFF. DNA for the CDR3: TGTGCCAGTAGTACAGGTCGCACTGAAGCTTTCTTT.

The chain joins TRBV30 to TRBJ1-2, with 8 bases matching TRBD1. V gave up 3 bases and J gave up 6 bases; unmatched junction bases: 6. Germline V gene sequence: CDR1 GTSNPN, CDR2 SVGIG (reference sequence). The CDR3 extends over 13 amino acids. CDR3 amino acids: CAWSAGGLDGYTF. The DNA for the CDR3 is TGTGCCTGGAGCGCAGGGGGCTTGGATGGCTACACCTTC. The variable domain in full, with the rest retrieved from reference TRBV30 and TRBJ1-2, is SQTIHQWPATLVQPVGSPLSLECTVEGTSNPNLYWYRQAAGRGLQLLFYSVGIGQISSEVPQNLSASRPQDRQFILSSKKLLLSDSGFYLCAWSAGGLDGYTFGSGTRLTVV.

V and J are TRBV5-1 and TRBJ1-1; D may be TRBD1 (6 bases). V was pared by 0 bases and J by 0 bases, with 12 bases between. This CDR3 contains 16 residues. Looked up from germline, CDR1 is SGHRS and CDR2 is YFSETQ. CDR3 protein: CASSLVTGFMNTEAFF. CDR3 DNA: TGCGCCAGCAGCTTGGTGACAGGTTTTATGAACACTGAAGCTTTCTTT.

The chain carries TRBV4-1 and TRBJ2-5; TRBD2 matches 9 bases. There are 16 residues in the CDR3. The V segment lost 3 bases and the J segment 5 bases; nucleotides outside the gene matches: 10. The germline V gene encodes CDR1 MGHRA and CDR2 YSYEKL. The CDR3 DNA reads as TGCGCCAGCAGCCAGGTCGGAGTAGCGGGGGTGGAGACCCAGTACTTC. Its protein is CASSQVGVAGVETQYF.

This clone has just a few counts. The rearrangement links TRBV21-1 to TRBJ2-2. TRBV21-1 is shown as a pseudogene. The CDR3 sequence is 13 residues long. The CDR3 reads CASSKDNTGELFF. CDR3 DNA: TGTGCCAGCAGCAAAGACAACACCGGGGAGCTGTTTTTT.

This sequence joins TRBV27 and TRBJ2-5; D possibly matches TRBD1 or TRBD2 (5 bases each). V lost 5 bases to trimming and J lost 7 bases, with 17 bases between them. Per germline, CDR1 MNHEY and CDR2 SMNVEV (reference sequence). CDR3 length: 14 residues. CDR3 nucleotides: TGTGCCAGCAGTGTAACTAGTCCGAGGGGGACCCAGTACTTC. This gives the protein CASSVTSPRGTQYF.

The sample holds one count of this clone. The rearrangement joins TRBV5-1 to TRBJ2-5, with 7 bases lining up with TRBD1. This CDR3 spans 12 amino acids. After removal of 6 bases from V and 1 base from J, the junction contained 0 bases not matched to a gene. Germline CDR1 reads SGHRS; CDR2 reads YFSETQ. CDR3 residues: CASTGGQETQYF. CDR3 sequence (DNA): TGCGCCAGCACAGGGGGCCAAGAGACCCAGTACTTC. The variable domain in full, completed from reference TRBV5-1 and TRBJ2-5, reads KAGVTQTPRYLIKTRGQQVTLSCSPISGHRSVSWYQQTPGQGLQFLFEYFSETQRNKGNFPGRFSGRQFSNSRSEMNVSTLELGDSALYLCASTGGQETQYFGPGTRLLVL.

The J gene is TRBJ2-2, the V gene TRBV6-5; D may be TRBD2 (6 bases). Between the trimmed V and J ends, which lost 6 bases and 5 bases, there was a span of 13 bases. The germline CDR1 and CDR2 sequences are MNHEY and SVGAGI. CDR3 length: 14 residues. The CDR3: CASSPGTSTGELFF. In DNA form, the CDR3 reads TGTGCCAGCAGCCCCGGGACTTCTACCGGGGAGCTGTTTTTT.

V is TRBV30 and J is TRBJ1-6, with D maybe TRBD1 (5 bases). Looked up from germline, CDR1 is GTSNPN and CDR2 is SVGIG (reference sequence). The CDR3 contains 11 residues. Trimming pared 5 bases from V and 9 bases from J, leaving 8 bases between. The CDR3 DNA reads TGTGCCTGGGGGGACGTTTCACCCCTCCACTTT. Amino acid sequence: CAWGDVSPLHF.

The chain carries TRBV14 and TRBJ1-2, with D possibly TRBD1 on 5 matching bases. The CDR3 consists of 15 residues. The V gene's germline CDR1 is SGHDN and CDR2 FVKESK. V lost 0 bases and J 4 bases, leaving 12 bases between the germline ends. DNA of the CDR3: TGTGCCAGCAGCCAAGAACGTCGACAGCGCTATGGCTACACCTTC. Translated, it gives CASSQERRQRYGYTF.

This clone has just a few counts. The V gene is TRBV6-5, the J gene TRBJ2-1; maybe TRBD2 (6 bases). This CDR3 contains 13 residues. The V end was cut by 7 bases, the J end by 3 bases, with 10 bases between. Germline-derived CDR1 and CDR2 are MNHEY and SVGAGI. The CDR3: CASKSGYYNEQFF. DNA of the CDR3: TGTGCCAGCAAGAGCGGGTACTACAATGAGCAGTTCTTC.

This chain uses TRBV29-1 with TRBJ2-1; D uncertain. Trimming pared 6 bases from V and 9 bases from J, leaving 9 bases between. Germline V CDR1 and CDR2: SQVTM, ANQGSEA. The CDR3 length is 10 residues. CDR3 protein: CSVFSSEQFF. CDR3 sequence (DNA): TGCAGCGTCTTCTCCTCTGAGCAGTTCTTC.

There are a few counts of this clone. The rearrangement uses TRBV6-5 and TRBJ2-1; D call uncertain. CDR3 size: 12 residues. Trimming removed 0 bases at V and 8 bases at J, with 5 bases between. CDR1 is MNHEY and CDR2 is SVGAGI in the germline V gene. The CDR3 loop reads CASSYSADEQFF. CDR3 nucleotides: TGTGCCAGCAGTTACTCGGCAGATGAGCAGTTCTTC.

This clone occurred a few times. This chain joins TRBV30 and TRBJ2-7; D gene uncertain. The V gene's germline CDR1 is GTSNPN and CDR2 SVGIG (reference sequence). V lost 0 bases to trimming and J lost 4 bases, with 13 bases between them. The CDR3 runs 14 residues. The DNA for the CDR3 is TGTGCCTGGAGTGTAGGCTCCCCGGCATACGAGCAGTACTTC. It yields the protein CAWSVGSPAYEQYF.

This clone was seen a handful of times. A much larger clonotype is one base distant, so this may be a read error. Other DNA sequences within the sample encode an identical CDR3. The gene calls are TRBV7-9 and TRBJ2-5; D is uncertain. Germline CDR1 is SEHNR and CDR2 is FQNEAQ (reference sequence). V gave up 2 bases and J gave up 5 bases, with 3 bases separating them. CDR3 length: 11 residues. The CDR3 DNA reads as TGTGCCAGCAGCTTAACGGAGACCCAGTACTTC. It is translated as CASSLTETQYF.

The chain combines TRBV5-1 with TRBJ2-7; TRBD2 is a possible D gene (5 bases). Germline V CDR1 and CDR2: SGHRS, YFSETQ. The CDR3 covers 12 residues. The V end was cut by 4 bases, the J end by 3 bases, with 8 bases between. CDR3 bases: TGCGCCAGCAGCGAGGGTGTCTACGAGCAGTACTTC. This gives the protein CASSEGVYEQYF. The variable domain in full, with the rest retrieved from reference TRBV5-1 and TRBJ2-7, is KAGVTQTPRYLIKTRGQQVTLSCSPISGHRSVSWYQQTPGQGLQFLFEYFSETQRNKGNFPGRFSGRQFSNSRSEMNVSTLELGDSALYLCASSEGVYEQYFGPGTRLTVT.